The T cell receptor beta chain described here comes from a study of T-cell reconstitution after alpha-beta-depleted transplantation in children. Unique molecular identifiers were used to barcode this TCRbeta library. Via MiXCR, TCRdb re-called the PCR reads, giving one row per CDR3 protein. The data contain about 980,000 distinct CDR3 sequences, roughly 29% of them seen just once; the ten biggest clones take up roughly 27%. Comments on this clonotype: Its antigen is undetermined.

This CDR3 spans 16 amino acids. In germline, CDR1 is SGHRS, CDR2 YFSETQ. V was clipped by 0 bases and J by 4 bases; unmatched bases: 7. General study findings and limits: T-cell counts and diversity at one year following transplant were attributed mainly to newly produced T cells. Roughly two months post-transplant, alpha-beta T cells reportedly originated from several hundred graft clones that had expanded. Some patients' high day-60 TCRbeta diversity was attributed to recipient cells surviving conditioning.

The specimen was PBMCs, mostly from graft donor cells, collected 360 days after TCRalphabeta/CD19-depleted stem cell transplant. The sequence derives from a boy under two years old who had a stem cell transplant for SCID, so the T cells may come from the graft donor. V gene TRBV5-1 combines with J gene TRBJ1-1; 9 bases are shared with TRBD1. The CDR3 is CASSLVSTGGVTEAFF. In nucleotides, the CDR3 is TGCGCCAGCAGCTTGGTCTCGACAGGGGGAGTCACTGAAGCTTTCTTT.